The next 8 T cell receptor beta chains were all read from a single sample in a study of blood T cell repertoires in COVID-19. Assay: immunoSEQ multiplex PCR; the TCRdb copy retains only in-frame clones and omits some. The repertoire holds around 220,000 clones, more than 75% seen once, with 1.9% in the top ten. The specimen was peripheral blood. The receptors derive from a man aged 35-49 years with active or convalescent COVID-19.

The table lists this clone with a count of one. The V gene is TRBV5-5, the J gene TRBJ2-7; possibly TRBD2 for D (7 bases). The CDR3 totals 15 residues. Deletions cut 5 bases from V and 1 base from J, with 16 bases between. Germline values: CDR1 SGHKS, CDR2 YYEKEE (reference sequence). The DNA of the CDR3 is TGTGCCAGCAGGGTGGCGGGGGCCGCATCCTACGAGCAGTACTTC. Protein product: CASRVAGAASYEQYF.

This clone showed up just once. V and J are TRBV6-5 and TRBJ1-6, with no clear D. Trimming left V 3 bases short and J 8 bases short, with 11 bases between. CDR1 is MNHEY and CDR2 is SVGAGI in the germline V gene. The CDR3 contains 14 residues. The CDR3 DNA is TGTGCCAGCAGTTATACCGCGGGAGATTCACCCCTCCACTTT. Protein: CASSYTAGDSPLHF.

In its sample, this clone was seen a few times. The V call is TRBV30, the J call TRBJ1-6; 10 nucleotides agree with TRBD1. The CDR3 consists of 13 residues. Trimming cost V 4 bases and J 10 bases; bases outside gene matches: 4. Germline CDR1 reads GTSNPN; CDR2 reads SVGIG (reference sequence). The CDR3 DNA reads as TGTGCCTGGACCACGGACAGGGGGTCACCCCTCCACTTT. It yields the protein CAWTTDRGSPLHF.

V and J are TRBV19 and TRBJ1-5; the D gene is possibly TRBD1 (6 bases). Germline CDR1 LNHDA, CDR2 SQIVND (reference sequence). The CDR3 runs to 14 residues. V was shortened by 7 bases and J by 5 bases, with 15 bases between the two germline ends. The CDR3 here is CASTGRDNYQPQHF. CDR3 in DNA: TGTGCCAGTACCGGCCGGGACAACTATCAGCCCCAGCATTTT.

The CDR3 DNA reads TGTGCCAGCAGCCCCGGGACTAGCGGGAGGGCCGGTGGTGGCACCGGGGAGCTGTTTTTT. Encoded protein: CASSPGTSGRAGGGTGELFF. The chain is built from TRBV7-3 and TRBJ2-2; 16 bases align to TRBD2. CDR1 is SGHTA, CDR2 FQGTGA, per germline. The CDR3 consists of 20 residues. V lost 5 bases to trimming and J lost 4 bases; unmatched junction nucleotides: 13.

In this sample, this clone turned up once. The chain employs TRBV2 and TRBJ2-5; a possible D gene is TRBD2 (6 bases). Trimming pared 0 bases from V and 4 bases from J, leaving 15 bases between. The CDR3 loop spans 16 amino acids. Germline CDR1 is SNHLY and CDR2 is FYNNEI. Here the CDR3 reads CASSEAGLPSRETQYF. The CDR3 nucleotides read TGTGCCAGCAGTGAAGCAGGACTACCCTCAAGAGAGACCCAGTACTTC.

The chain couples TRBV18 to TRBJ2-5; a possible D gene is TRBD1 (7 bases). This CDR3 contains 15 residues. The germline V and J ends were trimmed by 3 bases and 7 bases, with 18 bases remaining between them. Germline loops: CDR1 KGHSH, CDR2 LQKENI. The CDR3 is CASSPIRDSGGTQYF. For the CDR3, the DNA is TGTGCCAGCTCACCCATCCGGGACTCAGGGGGGACCCAGTACTTC. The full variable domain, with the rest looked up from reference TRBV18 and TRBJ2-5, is NAGVMQNPRHLVRRRGQEARLRCSPMKGHSHVYWYRQLPEEGLKFMVYLQKENIIDESGMPKERFSAEFPKEGPSILRIQQVVRGDSAAYFCASSPIRDSGGTQYFGPGTRLLVL.

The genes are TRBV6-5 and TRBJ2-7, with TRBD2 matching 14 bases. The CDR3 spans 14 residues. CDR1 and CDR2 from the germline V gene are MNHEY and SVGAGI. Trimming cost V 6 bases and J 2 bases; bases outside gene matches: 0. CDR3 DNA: TGTGCCAGCAGGGGACTAGCGGGGGCCTACGAGCAGTACTTC. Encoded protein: CASRGLAGAYEQYF.